Shown below are 19 T cell receptor beta chains from a single sample sequenced in a study of cytomegalovirus exposure and HLA in healthy donors. The PCR was carried out with 60 Vbeta primers and 13 Jbeta primers. Generated by immunoSEQ multiplex PCR, the TCRdb table keeps only in-frame clones and is missing some. The sample lists about 82,000 clones, about three quarters occurring once. The material sequenced was PBMCs. These receptors were collected from a man in his sixties in good health and CMV-seronegative.

The chain employs TRBV15 and TRBJ2-1, with 7 positions matching TRBD1. Germline V gives CDR1 LNHNV, CDR2 YYDKDF (reference sequence). This CDR3 comprises 15 residues. J was trimmed by 8 bases and V by 1 base; bases with no gene match: 8. CDR3 nucleotide sequence: TGTGCCACCAGCAGAGTGAGACAGGGTACTGATGAGCAGTTCTTC. It codes for CATSRVRQGTDEQFF.

The rearrangement uses TRBV4-2 and TRBJ2-4; 7 nucleotides match TRBD2. Germline V gives CDR1 LGHNA, CDR2 YNFKEQ. The CDR3 is made up of 15 amino acids. With V trimmed by 0 bases and J by 3 bases, 2 bases remained unmatched. The CDR3 DNA reads as TGTGCCAGCAGCCAAGACTGGGGGGGCAAAAACATTCAGTACTTC. Amino acids: CASSQDWGGKNIQYF.

The chain joins TRBV9 to TRBJ2-5; 14 bases line up with TRBD2. There are 15 residues in the CDR3. In germline, CDR1 is SGDLS, CDR2 YYNGEE. The ends lost 4 bases at V and 5 bases at J; junction bases unmatched: 4. DNA of the CDR3: TGTGCCAGCAGCCCGGGACTAGCGGGAGAGGAGACCCAGTACTTC. It codes for CASSPGLAGEETQYF.

This chain joins TRBV13 and TRBJ2-2; 8 bases agree with TRBD2. The J segment lost 5 bases and the V segment lost 2 bases, leaving 10 bases of the junction unmatched. The CDR3 extends over 17 amino acids. Germline CDR1 and CDR2: PRHDT and FYEKMQ (reference sequence). In DNA, the CDR3 is TGTGCCAGCAGCTTATCGGGAGCGGGAGAGGAAACCGGGGAGCTGTTTTTT. It translates to CASSLSGAGEETGELFF.

The rearrangement joins TRBV19 to TRBJ1-1, with D possibly being TRBD1 (5 bases). Germline V gene sequence: CDR1 LNHDA, CDR2 SQIVND (reference sequence). The CDR3 spans 14 residues. The ends were cut back, 3 bases at V and 5 bases at J, with 13 bases in the middle. Here the CDR3 DNA reads TGTGCCAGTAGTATCCCGGGGGGAGGAACTGAAGCTTTCTTT. Protein sequence: CASSIPGGGTEAFF.

The chain carries TRBV5-4 and TRBJ1-2, with D unresolved. The CDR3 is made up of 15 amino acids. With 3 bases removed from V and 6 bases from J, the gap between germline ends came to 18 bases. Germline assignment: CDR1 SGHNT and CDR2 YYREEE (reference sequence). CDR3 protein: CASSSLQEPVDGYTF. The CDR3 DNA reads TGTGCCAGCAGCTCACTTCAGGAACCCGTCGATGGCTACACCTTC.

The V gene is TRBV5-8, the J gene TRBJ2-5; TRBD1 might be the D (6 bases). Germline loops: CDR1 SGHTS, CDR2 YDEGEE. CDR3 length: 13 amino acids. V dropped 5 bases and J dropped 6 bases, with 14 bases sitting between them. The DNA for the CDR3 is TGTGCCAGCAGTTATATCAGGGGAAAGACCCAGTACTTC. Translation gives CASSYIRGKTQYF.

This clone was observed a few times. The V gene is TRBV7-2, the J gene TRBJ2-2, with 8 positions matching TRBD1. Germline V lookup: CDR1 SGHTA, CDR2 FQGNSA. This CDR3 contains 15 residues. V was clipped by 2 bases and J by 4 bases; unmatched bases: 3. CDR3: CASSLRQGATGELFF. DNA for the CDR3: TGTGCCAGCAGCTTACGCCAGGGGGCCACCGGGGAGCTGTTTTTT.

The CDR3 DNA reads as TGTGCCAGCAGCTTAGATGGAGGGTTCTCACCCCTCCACTTT. It codes for CASSLDGGFSPLHF. V is TRBV7-8 and J is TRBJ1-6, with unresolved D. The ends were cut back, 1 base at V and 10 bases at J, with 11 bases in the middle. Germline-derived CDR1 and CDR2 are SGHVS and FQNEAQ. CDR3 length: 14 residues.

This clone was seen more than once but under ten times. The chain couples TRBV19 to TRBJ2-1; TRBD1 aligns across 10 bases. Looked up from germline, CDR1 is LNHDA and CDR2 is SQIVND (reference sequence). The CDR3 spans 16 residues. V trimming: 4 bases; J trimming: 4 bases; junction bases outside the gene matches: 7. CDR3 region: CASSTPGTGVYNEQFF. The CDR3 nucleotides are TGTGCCAGTAGTACGCCGGGGACAGGGGTTTACAATGAGCAGTTCTTC.

The rearrangement joins TRBV6-5 to TRBJ1-4; 7 bases align to TRBD1. CDR3 length equals 13 residues. Losses at the gene ends were 5 bases for V and 5 bases for J; bases not matched to a gene: 2. Germline loops: CDR1 MNHEY, CDR2 SVGAGI. This CDR3 reads CASSRDRNEKLFF. The CDR3 DNA sequence: TGTGCCAGCAGTCGGGACAGAAATGAAAAACTGTTTTTT.

This sequence joins TRBV7-2 and TRBJ2-1; 7 positions agree with TRBD2. This CDR3 has 17 residues. V dropped 5 bases and J dropped 0; count of bases not matched to a gene: 10. Germline V gives CDR1 SGHTA, CDR2 FQGNSA. The CDR3 loop reads CASSALVGGRSYNEQFF. CDR3 in DNA: TGTGCCAGCAGCGCCCTAGTGGGAGGGCGCTCCTACAATGAGCAGTTCTTC. Full variable domain (remainder filled in from reference TRBV7-2 and TRBJ2-1): GAGVSQSPSNKVTEKGKDVELRCDPISGHTALYWYRQSLGQGLEFLIYFQGNSAPDKSGLPSDRFSAERTGGSVSTLTIQRTQQEDSAVYLCASSALVGGRSYNEQFFGPGTRLTVL.

The chain joins TRBV28 to TRBJ2-3, with D uncertain. Trimming shortened V by 7 bases and J by 6 bases, and 11 bases separated the two germline ends. The germline gives CDR1 MDHEN, CDR2 SYDVKM. The CDR3 is made up of 12 amino acids. The CDR3 is CASKQNGDTQYF. The CDR3 DNA reads TGTGCCAGCAAACAAAACGGGGATACGCAGTATTTT.

This chain joins TRBV18 and TRBJ1-3; a possible D gene is TRBD1 (6 bases). This CDR3 is 17 amino acids long. Trimming removed 2 bases from V and 0 bases from J, with 14 bases in between. From germline, CDR1 is KGHSH and CDR2 LQKENI. Written as DNA, the CDR3 is TGTGCCAGCTCACCAAAAGTCACAGGGAACTCTGGAAACACCATATATTTT. Translation: CASSPKVTGNSGNTIYF. Complete variable domain (other parts from reference TRBV18 and TRBJ1-3): NAGVMQNPRHLVRRRGQEARLRCSPMKGHSHVYWYRQLPEEGLKFMVYLQKENIIDESGMPKERFSAEFPKEGPSILRIQQVVRGDSAAYFCASSPKVTGNSGNTIYFGEGSWLTVV.

The V gene is TRBV5-1, the J gene TRBJ2-6; a possible D gene is TRBD2 (6 bases). Germline V gives CDR1 SGHRS, CDR2 YFSETQ. The CDR3 length is 17 residues. V gave up 4 bases and J gave up 0 bases, with 14 bases separating them. CDR3 protein: CASSQGRGLSGANVLTF. In nucleotides, the CDR3 is TGCGCCAGCAGCCAAGGACGGGGACTCTCTGGGGCCAACGTCCTGACTTTC.

The chain is built from TRBV9 and TRBJ2-1, with TRBD2 matching 10 bases. The CDR3 has 17 amino acids. Looked up from germline, CDR1 is SGDLS and CDR2 is YYNGEE. Losses at the gene ends were 4 bases for V and 5 bases for J; bases not matched to a gene: 12. DNA of the CDR3: TGTGCCAGCAGCCACTTAAGCGGGAGGGAAGGTGACAATGAGCAGTTCTTC. Translated: CASSHLSGREGDNEQFF. The entire variable domain, with the rest obtained from reference TRBV9 and TRBJ2-1, is as follows: DSGVTQTPKHLITATGQRVTLRCSPRSGDLSVYWYQQSLDQGLQFLIQYYNGEERAKGNILERFSAQQFPDLHSELNLSSLELGDSALYFCASSHLSGREGDNEQFFGPGTRLTVL.

V is TRBV15 and J is TRBJ1-1; no clear D. The CDR3 covers 15 residues. The V end lost 0 bases, the J end lost 0 bases, and 8 bases lay between the germline ends. Germline CDR1 and CDR2: LNHNV and YYDKDF (reference sequence). CDR3 amino acids: CATSRDGPLNTEAFF. The DNA for the CDR3 is TGTGCCACCAGCAGAGATGGCCCATTGAACACTGAAGCTTTCTTT. The full variable domain, completed using reference TRBV15 and TRBJ1-1, is DAMVIQNPRYQVTQFGKPVTLSCSQTLNHNVMYWYQQKSSQAPKLLFHYYDKDFNNEADTPDNFQSRRPNTSFCFLDIRSPGLGDTAMYLCATSRDGPLNTEAFFGQGTRLTVV.

In this sample, this clone turned up a few times. This chain uses TRBV5-1 with TRBJ2-7; 10 bases align to TRBD2. The length of the CDR3 is 15 residues. V lost 2 bases and J lost 4; bases outside the gene matches: 6. From germline, CDR1 is SGHRS and CDR2 YFSETQ. Here the CDR3 DNA reads TGCGCCAGCAGCTTAACCGGGACTAGCGCGTACGAGCAGTACTTC. This sequence encodes CASSLTGTSAYEQYF.

This clone has a handful of counts. The V gene is TRBV19, the J gene TRBJ2-7, with TRBD2 matching over 8 bases. The CDR3 length is 15 residues. V trimming: 4 bases; J trimming: 0 bases; junction bases outside the gene matches: 5. CDR1 and CDR2 (germline): LNHDA, SQIVND (reference sequence). CDR3 DNA: TGTGCCAGTAGTAGCTATAGCGGGGCCTCCTACGAGCAGTACTTC. Its protein is CASSSYSGASYEQYF. The full variable domain, its missing parts supplied by reference TRBV19 and TRBJ2-7, is DGGITQSPKYLFRKEGQNVTLSCEQNLNHDAMYWYRQDPGQGLRLIYYSQIVNDFQKGDIAEGYSVSREKKESFPLTVTSAQKNPTAFYLCASSSYSGASYEQYFGPGTRLTVT.